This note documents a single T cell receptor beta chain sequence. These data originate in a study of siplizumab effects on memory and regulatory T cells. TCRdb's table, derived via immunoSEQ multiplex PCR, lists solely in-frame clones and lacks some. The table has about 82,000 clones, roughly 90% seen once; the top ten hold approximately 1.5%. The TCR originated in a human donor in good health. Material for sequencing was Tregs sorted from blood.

CDR3 in amino acids: CASSSGQGLRESTEAFF. CDR3 DNA: TGTGCCAGCAGCTCCGGGCAGGGGCTAAGAGAAAGCACTGAAGCTTTCTTT. V usage is TRBV7-9 and J usage is TRBJ1-1; a weak D match, TRBD1 (6 bases). Looked up from germline, CDR1 is SEHNR and CDR2 is FQNEAQ (reference sequence). The CDR3 sequence is 17 residues long. Trimming left V 4 bases short and J 4 bases short, with 22 bases between. The full variable domain, with the rest looked up from reference TRBV7-9 and TRBJ1-1, is DTGVSQNPRHKITKRGQNVTFRCDPISEHNRLYWYRQTLGQGPEFLTYFQNEAQLEKSRLLSDRFSAERPKGSFSTLEIQRTEQGDSAMYLCASSSGQGLRESTEAFFGQGTRLTVV.